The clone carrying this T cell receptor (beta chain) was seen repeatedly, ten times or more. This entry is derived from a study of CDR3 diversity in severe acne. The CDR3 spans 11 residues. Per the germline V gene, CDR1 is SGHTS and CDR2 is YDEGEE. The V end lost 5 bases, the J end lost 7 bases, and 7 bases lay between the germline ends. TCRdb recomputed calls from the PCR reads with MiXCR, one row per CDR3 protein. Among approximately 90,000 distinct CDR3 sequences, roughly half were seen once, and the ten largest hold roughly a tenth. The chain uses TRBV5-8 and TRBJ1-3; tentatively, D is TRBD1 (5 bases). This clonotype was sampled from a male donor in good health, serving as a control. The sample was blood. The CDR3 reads CASREGNTIYF. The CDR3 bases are TGTGCCAGCAGGGAGGGGAACACCATATATTTT. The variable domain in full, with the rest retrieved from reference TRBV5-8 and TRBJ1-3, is EAGVTQSPTHLIKTRGQQATLRCSPISGHTSVYWYQQALGLGLQFLLWYDEGEERNRGNFPPRFSGRQFPNYSSELNVNALELEDSALYLCASREGNTIYFGEGSWLTVV.